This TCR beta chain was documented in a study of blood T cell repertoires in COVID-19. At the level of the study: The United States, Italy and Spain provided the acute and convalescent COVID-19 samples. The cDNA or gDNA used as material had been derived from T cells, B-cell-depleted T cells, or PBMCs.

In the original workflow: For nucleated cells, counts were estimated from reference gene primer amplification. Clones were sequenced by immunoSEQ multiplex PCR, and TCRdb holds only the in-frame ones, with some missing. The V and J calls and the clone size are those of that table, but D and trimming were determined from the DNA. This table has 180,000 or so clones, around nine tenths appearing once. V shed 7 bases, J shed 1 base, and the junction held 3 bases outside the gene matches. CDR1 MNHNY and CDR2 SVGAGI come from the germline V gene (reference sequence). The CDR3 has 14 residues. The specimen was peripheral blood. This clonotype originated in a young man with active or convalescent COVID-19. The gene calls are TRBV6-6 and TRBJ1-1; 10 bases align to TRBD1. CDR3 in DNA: TGTGCCAGCACGGACAGGGGGAGGAACACTGAAGCTTTCTTT. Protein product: CASTDRGRNTEAFF.